These 24 T cell receptor beta chains were all obtained from the same sample, sequenced in a study of blood T cell repertoires in COVID-19. Assay: immunoSEQ multiplex PCR; the TCRdb copy retains only in-frame clones and omits some. Of 400,000 to 550,000 clones listed, about 89% are singletons. Sequences were obtained from peripheral blood. Receptors originate from a woman aged 25 to 39 with acute or convalescent COVID-19.

The V call is TRBV13, the J call TRBJ2-1; TRBD1 matches at 9 bases. This CDR3 region has 15 residues. Looked up from germline, CDR1 is PRHDT and CDR2 is FYEKMQ (reference sequence). V dropped 5 bases and J dropped 9; count of bases not matched to a gene: 11. The CDR3, as DNA: TGTGCCAGCAGCCGCTGGACAGGGGAGAGGAGTGAGCAGTTCTTC. Translating gives CASSRWTGERSEQFF.

The J gene is TRBJ2-5, the V gene TRBV5-1; D remains unclear. CDR1 and CDR2 from the germline V gene are SGHRS and YFSETQ. The CDR3 is 14 residues long. The V gene lost 0 bases and the J gene lost 4 bases, with 10 bases spanning the gap. CDR3: CASSLGWAVETQYF. CDR3 coding DNA: TGCGCCAGCAGCTTGGGGTGGGCAGTAGAGACCCAGTACTTC.

For this clone: The same CDR3 also results from other DNA sequences found in this sample. CDR3 sequence (DNA): TGTGCCAGCAGCGTAACAGGGTCGAACACCGGGGAGCTGTTTTTT. Its translation: CASSVTGSNTGELFF. This chain uses TRBV9 with TRBJ2-2; D may be TRBD1 (6 bases). This CDR3 spans 15 amino acids. Trimming cost V 1 base and J 0 bases, with 7 bases left between them. CDR1 is SGDLS, CDR2 YYNGEE, per germline.

This rearrangement joins TRBV28 to TRBJ2-3; D is undetermined. The V and J ends lost 2 bases and 4 bases respectively, with 7 bases between them. The germline V gene encodes CDR1 MDHEN and CDR2 SYDVKM. There are 13 residues in the CDR3. CDR3 DNA: TGTGCCAGCAGTTTACCTCCGTCAGATACGCAGTATTTT. As protein: CASSLPPSDTQYF. Complete variable domain (other parts from reference TRBV28 and TRBJ2-3): DVKVTQSSRYLVKRTGEKVFLECVQDMDHENMFWYRQDPGLGLRLIYFSYDVKMKEKGDIPEGYSVSREKKERFSLILESASTNQTSMYLCASSLPPSDTQYFGPGTRLTVL.

In DNA, the CDR3 is TGTGCCACCACGGACAGGGGAGAGACCCAGTACTTC. Its protein product is CATTDRGETQYF. The chain employs TRBV6-5 and TRBJ2-5; 9 bases are a match to TRBD1. The ends lost 10 bases at V and 4 bases at J; junction bases unmatched: 4. The germline V gene encodes CDR1 MNHEY and CDR2 SVGAGI. This CDR3 spans 12 amino acids.

The chain recombines TRBV7-9 with TRBJ1-2; 8 bases align to TRBD1. This CDR3 is 14 amino acids long. Losses at the gene ends were 5 bases for V and 5 bases for J; bases not matched to a gene: 7. Germline V gene data show CDR1 as SEHNR and CDR2 as FQNEAQ (reference sequence). The CDR3 sequence is CASSVTTGGYGYTF. The CDR3 DNA follows: TGTGCCAGCAGCGTAACCACAGGGGGGTATGGCTACACCTTC.

The rearrangement links TRBV7-6 to TRBJ2-5; 10 bases are shared with TRBD1. Germline CDR1 SGHVS, CDR2 FNYEAQ. V was pared by 6 bases and J by 3 bases, with 7 bases of the junction left unmatched. This CDR3 region has 15 residues. CDR3 nucleotide sequence: TGTGCCAGCAGTCGTCCGGGACAGGGGAAAGAGACCCAGTACTTC. Residues: CASSRPGQGKETQYF.

This chain links TRBV6-5 with TRBJ2-7; TRBD1 might be the D (5 bases). Germline V gene lookup returns CDR1 MNHEY and CDR2 SVGAGI. With 0 bases removed from V and 3 bases from J, the gap between germline ends came to 9 bases. This CDR3 region has 14 residues. CDR3 in amino acids: CASSYSSQGYEQYF. In nucleotides, the CDR3 is TGTGCCAGCAGTTACTCAAGTCAGGGCTACGAGCAGTACTTC.

The genes are TRBV27 and TRBJ2-3, with D possibly being TRBD1 (6 bases). The germline gives CDR1 MNHEY, CDR2 SMNVEV (reference sequence). The CDR3 has 14 residues. V was pared by 2 bases and J by 6 bases, with 12 bases between. The chain's CDR3 is CASSLARGFDTQYF. In nucleotides, the CDR3 is TGTGCCAGCAGTTTAGCCAGGGGTTTCGATACGCAGTATTTT.

This clone was seen once. The CDR3, as DNA: TGTGCCAGCAGCTTGGTACGGGATTCACCCCTCCACTTT. It is translated as CASSLVRDSPLHF. The V and J genes are TRBV5-6 and TRBJ1-6; no firm D call. V was cut by 0 bases and J by 8 bases, with 6 bases left in between. CDR3 length: 13 amino acids. Germline-derived CDR1 and CDR2 are SGHDT and YYEEEE.

The DNA for the CDR3 is TGTGCCAGCAGCCTTCCGGAGGGGTCGGCAAATCAGCCCCAGCATTTT. Its translation is CASSLPEGSANQPQHF. The chain has TRBV6-4 and TRBJ1-5; D may be TRBD1 (5 bases). The CDR3 sequence is 16 residues long. Germline CDR1 and CDR2: MRHNA and SNTAGT. V was clipped by 6 bases and J by 4 bases, with 19 bases between them.

As regards this clone: One end of the junction is discordant with germline, which a read error may explain. This chain links TRBV18 with TRBJ2-7; 8 nucleotides agree with TRBD2. Germline V CDR1 and CDR2: KGHSH, LQKENI. The CDR3 loop spans 18 amino acids. CDR3 in amino acids: CASSPQLSGGSDSYEQYF. The CDR3 nucleotides read TGTGCCAGCTCGCCACAGCTCTCGGGAGGGTCCGACTCCTACGAGCAGTACTTC.

This clone has only a few counts. The chain has TRBV19 and TRBJ2-1; 13 bases fit TRBD2. This CDR3 is built from 15 residues. The germline V gene has CDR1 LNHDA and CDR2 SQIVND (reference sequence). J was trimmed by 9 bases and V by 7 bases; bases with no gene match: 9. The CDR3 loop reads CASTPGLAGFPEQFF. The CDR3 region has the DNA TGTGCCAGTACCCCGGGACTAGCGGGGTTTCCTGAGCAGTTCTTC.

This chain links TRBV29-1 with TRBJ1-5; D gene unclear. V lost 4 bases and J 4 bases, leaving 11 bases between the germline ends. CDR3 length: 13 residues. Germline loops: CDR1 SQVTM, CDR2 ANQGSEA. The CDR3 loop reads CSVVPSDNQPQHF. CDR3 bases: TGCAGCGTTGTGCCGTCAGATAATCAGCCCCAGCATTTT.

The V call is TRBV5-1, the J call TRBJ2-3, with TRBD2 matching over 12 bases. With 0 bases clipped from V and 3 bases from J, the junction kept 5 bases outside the gene matches. CDR1 is SGHRS, CDR2 YFSETQ, per germline. The CDR3 is 17 amino acids. The CDR3: CASSLDSSGGATDTQYF. The CDR3 DNA is TGCGCCAGCAGCTTGGATTCTAGCGGGGGGGCAACAGATACGCAGTATTTT.

The V and J genes are TRBV7-9 and TRBJ1-2; D might be TRBD1 (6 bases). V gave up 1 base and J gave up 4 bases, with 16 bases separating them. CDR1 is SEHNR and CDR2 is FQNEAQ in the germline V gene (reference sequence). The CDR3 loop spans 16 amino acids. CDR3 in DNA: TGTGCCAGCAGCTTAGGGAGGACAGCAGGACGCTATGGCTACACCTTC. Translation: CASSLGRTAGRYGYTF.

This rearrangement joins TRBV12-3 or TRBV12-4 to TRBJ1-1; possible D gene TRBD1, 6 bases. V lost 3 bases and J lost 6, with 11 bases in between. This CDR3 region has 13 residues. Written as DNA, the CDR3 is TGTGCCAGCAGTTTGGGGCAGGGGTCTGAAGCTTTCTTT. Amino acid sequence: CASSLGQGSEAFF.

The chain uses TRBV30 and TRBJ1-6, with D uncertain. From germline, CDR1 is GTSNPN and CDR2 SVGIG (reference sequence). Trimming removed 0 bases from V and 9 bases from J, with 15 bases in between. The CDR3 runs 15 residues. CDR3 loop: CAWSVLDGGSSPLHF. CDR3 nucleotide sequence: TGTGCCTGGAGTGTACTGGACGGAGGGAGTTCACCCCTCCACTTT.

The gene calls are TRBV25-1 and TRBJ1-1; 8 positions match TRBD1. V was clipped by 2 bases and J by 6 bases; unmatched bases: 5. This CDR3 contains 14 residues. The germline gives CDR1 MGHDK, CDR2 SYGVNS. CDR3: CASSEGQGKAEAFF. As DNA, the CDR3 is TGTGCCAGCAGTGAAGGACAGGGCAAGGCTGAAGCTTTCTTT.

The rearrangement uses TRBV2 and TRBJ2-1, with 9 positions matching TRBD2. The CDR3 is made up of 14 amino acids. Germline trimming cut 10 bases from V and 3 bases from J; bases unmatched to any gene: 7. Germline V gene sequence: CDR1 SNHLY, CDR2 FYNNEI. The CDR3 loop is CATSSGGNYNEQFF. CDR3 DNA: TGTGCCACTTCAAGCGGGGGGAACTACAATGAGCAGTTCTTC.

The chain recombines TRBV7-2 with TRBJ2-5; D may be TRBD2 (6 bases). Trimming took 4 bases from V and 4 from J, leaving 10 bases between them. The CDR3 extends over 13 amino acids. In germline, CDR1 is SGHTA, CDR2 FQGNSA. Here the CDR3 DNA reads TGTGCCAGCAGCTCCGGGGGAGGAGAGACCCAGTACTTC. Its protein product is CASSSGGGETQYF.

This clone has just one count. The DNA of the CDR3 is TGTGCCAGCAGCTTACGACAGGGGGTAGAGACCCAGTACTTC. Translating gives CASSLRQGVETQYF. The rearrangement joins TRBV3-1 (or the pseudogene TRBV3-2) to TRBJ2-5; 9 bases fit TRBD1. The CDR3 contains 14 residues. CDR1 and CDR2 from the germline V gene are LGHDT and YNNKEL (reference sequence). Trimming took 5 bases from V and 4 from J; bases not matched to a gene: 5.

The sample holds a few counts of this clone. J is TRBJ1-1 and V is TRBV6-5; D not resolved. Trimming pared 6 bases from V and 11 bases from J, leaving 13 bases between. Germline assignment: CDR1 MNHEY and CDR2 SVGAGI. The length of the CDR3 is 11 residues. The CDR3 coding sequence is TGTGCCAGCAGGCTACAGTTTATGGCTTTCTTT. Translation gives CASRLQFMAFF.

This rearrangement joins TRBV28 to TRBJ1-1; D is unclear. V lost 5 bases and J lost 10, with 20 bases in between. CDR3 length equals 14 residues. The germline gives CDR1 MDHEN, CDR2 SYDVKM. The CDR3 coding sequence is TGTGCCAGCAGTCCCCCGGGTCCCGGGTACGGAGCTTTCTTT. This encodes CASSPPGPGYGAFF.